The 2 T cell receptor beta chains below were found in one sample sequenced in a study of cytomegalovirus exposure and HLA in healthy donors. PCR employed 60 Vbeta and 13 Jbeta primers. The repertoire was sequenced with immunoSEQ multiplex PCR; TCRdb's copy has only in-frame clones and lacks some. This sample carries about 130,000 clones, about 85% of them seen once, and the ten largest clones take approximately 4%. Sequenced material: PBMCs. Receptors originate from a man in his late teens or twenties in good health and CMV-seropositive.

This clone was detected a few times. The chain carries TRBV29-1 and TRBJ1-2; perhaps TRBD1 as D (6 bases). This CDR3 is 13 amino acids long. Germline lookup yields CDR1 SQVTM and CDR2 ANQGSEA. The V and J ends lost 4 bases and 8 bases respectively, with 17 bases between them. This CDR3 is CSVGFTGSGGYTF. In DNA form, the CDR3 reads TGCAGCGTTGGTTTTACAGGGTCTGGAGGCTACACCTTC. Combining the CDR3 with reference TRBV29-1 and TRBJ1-2 gives the whole variable domain SAVISQKPSRDICQRGTSLTIQCQVDSQVTMMFWYRQQPGQSLTLIATANQGSEATYESGFVIDKFPISRPNLTFSTLTVSNMSPEDSSIYLCSVGFTGSGGYTFGSGTRLTVV.

The chain has TRBV9 and TRBJ1-2; D is unresolved. The length of the CDR3 is 13 residues. The germline gives CDR1 SGDLS, CDR2 YYNGEE. Trimming took off 0 bases at V and 4 bases at J, with 7 bases between the two ends. The CDR3 region is CASSVDSSYGYTF. CDR3 bases: TGTGCCAGCAGCGTAGACAGCTCCTATGGCTACACCTTC.